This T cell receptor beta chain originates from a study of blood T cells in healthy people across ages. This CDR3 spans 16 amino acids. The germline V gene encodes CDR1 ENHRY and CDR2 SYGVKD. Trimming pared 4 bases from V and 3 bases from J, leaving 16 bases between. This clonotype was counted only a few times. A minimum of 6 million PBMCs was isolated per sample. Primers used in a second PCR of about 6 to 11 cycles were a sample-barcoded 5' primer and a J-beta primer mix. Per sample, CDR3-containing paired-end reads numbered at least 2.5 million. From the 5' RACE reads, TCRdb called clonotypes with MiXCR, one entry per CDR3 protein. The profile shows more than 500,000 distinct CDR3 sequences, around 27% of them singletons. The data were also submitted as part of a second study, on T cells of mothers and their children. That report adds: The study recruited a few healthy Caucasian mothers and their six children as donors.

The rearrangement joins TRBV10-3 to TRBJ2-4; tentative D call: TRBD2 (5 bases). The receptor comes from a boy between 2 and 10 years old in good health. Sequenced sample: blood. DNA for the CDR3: TGTGCCATCAGTGCGCGGGCCCTTTGGGGCAAAAACATTCAGTACTTC. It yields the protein CAISARALWGKNIQYF.